The rows below give T cell receptor beta chains drawn from one sample of a study of vaccination and CD4 T cells after COVID-19. Each CDR3 protein is one row after TCRdb ran MiXCR on the PCR reads. The sample has 20,000 to 25,000 distinct CDR3 sequences; approximately 39% are singletons. Their cognate antigens are unknown. The sample comprised CD4+ T cells from blood, cultured in vitro. The receptors originated from a human donor who had recovered from COVID-19. The CDR3 runs from the conserved cysteine through the conserved F or W. The D gene is left open where the match is weak. For some rows the clone size is stated as once, few or many, or as a class when expanded; others skip it.

j_call,v_call,clone_size,d_call,cdr3_aa,cdr3_nt
TRBJ2-5,TRBV5-6,few,TRBD2,CASSWGTSGGGETQYF,TGTGCCAGCAGCTGGGGGACTAGCGGAGGGGGGGAGACCCAGTACTTC
TRBJ2-1,TRBV6-5,NA,NA,CASSYGSFSYNEQFF,TGTGCCAGCAGTTATGGTTCCTTCTCCTACAATGAGCAGTTCTTC
TRBJ2-2,TRBV2,NA,NA,CASNQGGNTGELFF,TGTGCCAGCAACCAGGGGGGTAACACCGGGGAGCTGTTTTTT
TRBJ2-1,TRBV30,NA,NA,CAWRNYNEQFF,TGTGCCTGGCGAAATTACAATGAGCAGTTCTTC
TRBJ1-5,TRBV7-9,NA,NA,CASSRNQELSPQHF,TGTGCCAGCAGCCGGAACCAGGAGTTATCGCCCCAGCATTTT
TRBJ1-1,TRBV20-1,few,NA,CSSTPGRPEAFF,TGCAGTTCAACGCCAGGGCGGCCTGAAGCTTTCTTT
TRBJ2-7,TRBV5-6,NA,TRBD1,CASSFLGQGSWQYF,TGTGCCAGCAGCTTTTTGGGACAGGGGTCCTGGCAGTACTTC
TRBJ2-7,TRBV29-1,NA,TRBD1,CSVQKDRGRGYEQYF,TGCAGCGTCCAGAAGGACAGGGGGAGAGGGTACGAGCAGTACTTC
TRBJ2-6,TRBV6-5,few,NA,CASSYGQSQANVLTF,TGTGCCAGCAGTTACGGACAGTCCCAGGCCAACGTCCTGACTTTC
TRBJ2-7,TRBV29-1,NA,TRBD2,CSVDGTSGFSSYEQYF,TGCAGCGTCGACGGGACTAGCGGGTTCAGCTCCTACGAGCAGTACTTC
TRBJ2-5,TRBV28,NA,NA,CASSFRETQYF,TGTGCCAGCAGTTTCCGAGAGACCCAGTACTTC
TRBJ1-2,TRBV18,NA,NA,CASSPVRSNYGYTF,TGTGCCAGCTCACCGGTGAGATCTAACTATGGCTACACCTTC
TRBJ1-2,TRBV6-4,NA,TRBD1,CASSDSGQGNYGYTF,TGTGCCAGCAGTGACTCGGGACAGGGGAACTATGGCTACACCTTC
TRBJ1-2,TRBV6-1,few,TRBD1,CASRAQGANGYTF,TGTGCCAGCAGAGCGCAGGGGGCAAATGGCTACACCTTC
TRBJ2-7,TRBV5-6,NA,TRBD1,CASSLDHGQGYEQYF,TGTGCCAGCAGCTTGGATCATGGACAGGGCTACGAGCAGTACTTC
TRBJ2-6,TRBV7-2,NA,TRBD1,CASRRQGAGANVLTF,TGTGCCAGCAGGAGACAGGGGGCTGGGGCCAACGTCCTGACTTTC
TRBJ2-5,TRBV7-3,NA,TRBD1,CASSWTGQETQYF,TGTGCCAGCAGCTGGACAGGTCAAGAGACCCAGTACTTC